The 20 T cell receptor beta chains reported below all come from one sample, sequenced in a study of spatial heterogeneity in lung cancer. TCRdb analysed the 5' RACE reads with MiXCR anew, one entry per CDR3 protein. The sample shows fewer than 45,000 distinct CDR3 sequences, about 10% of them seen only once. Time point in this sample: blood at routine non-recurrence follow-up after resection. The sequences come from PBMCs, collected at follow-up. The receptors derive from a female donor with early-stage non-small cell lung cancer.

Many counts were recorded for this clonotype. V is TRBV21-1 and J is TRBJ2-6. TRBV21-1 is a known pseudogene. The CDR3 has 15 amino acids. The CDR3 DNA sequence: TGTGCCAGCACTTCGACAGGGCCTGGGGCCAACGTCCTGACTTTC. This sequence encodes CASTSTGPGANVLTF.

V gene TRBV6-2 or TRBV6-3 combines with J gene TRBJ2-6; 7 bases map to TRBD1. CDR1 is MNHEY, CDR2 SVGEGT, per germline. With V trimmed by 2 bases and J by 2 bases, 0 bases remained unmatched. CDR3 length: 15 amino acids. CDR3 sequence (DNA): TGTGCCAGCAGTTACACAGGGGCTGGGGCCAACGTCCTGACTTTC. It encodes CASSYTGAGANVLTF.

This chain uses TRBV12-3 or TRBV12-4 with TRBJ1-5; 10 positions agree with TRBD1. Germline trimming cut 6 bases from V and 4 bases from J; bases unmatched to any gene: 6. The CDR3 runs 15 residues. The CDR3 nucleotides are TGTGCCAGCAGGAGGGGACAGGGGCTAAATCAGCCCCAGCATTTT. Translating gives CASRRGQGLNQPQHF.

The V call is TRBV5-6, the J call TRBJ1-2; D unclear. Trimming removed 1 base at V and 3 bases at J, with 7 bases between. Germline CDR1 reads SGHDT; CDR2 reads YYEEEE. The CDR3 runs to 13 residues. CDR3 bases: TGTGCCAGCAGCTTGACAGATGACTATGGCTACACCTTC. Its protein product is CASSLTDDYGYTF. The full variable domain, rest sourced from reference TRBV5-6 and TRBJ1-2, is DAGVTQSPTHLIKTRGQQVTLRCSPKSGHDTVSWYQQALGQGPQFIFQYYEEEERQRGNFPDRFSGHQFPNYSSELNVNALLLGDSALYLCASSLTDDYGYTFGSGTRLTVV.

This clonotype has at least ten counts. The chain is built from TRBV10-3 and TRBJ2-7; possible D gene TRBD1, 6 bases. CDR3 length: 13 amino acids. Trimming cost V 0 bases and J 7 bases, with 10 bases left between them. Germline CDR1 is ENHRY and CDR2 is SYGVKD. The DNA for the CDR3 is TGTGCCATCAGTGAGTCTTCAGGGGATGAGCAGTACTTC. As protein: CAISESSGDEQYF.

This clonotype was counted many times. V usage is TRBV7-9 and J usage is TRBJ2-1, with D tentatively TRBD1 or TRBD2 (5 bases each). Germline V lookup: CDR1 SEHNR, CDR2 FQNEAQ (reference sequence). The CDR3 spans 15 residues. V dropped 0 bases and J dropped 8 bases, with 14 bases sitting between them. CDR3 protein: CASSLARGKPDEQFF. Written as DNA, the CDR3 is TGTGCCAGCAGCTTAGCCCGGGGCAAGCCGGATGAGCAGTTCTTC. The entire variable domain, with the rest obtained from reference TRBV7-9 and TRBJ2-1, is as follows: DTGVSQNPRHKITKRGQNVTFRCDPISEHNRLYWYRQTLGQGPEFLTYFQNEAQLEKSRLLSDRFSAERPKGSFSTLEIQRTEQGDSAMYLCASSLARGKPDEQFFGPGTRLTVL.

The sample holds many counts of this clonotype. V usage is TRBV11-1 and J usage is TRBJ1-2, with D possibly matching TRBD1 (5 bases). V lost 4 bases, J lost 6 bases, and 21 bases lay in between. The germline CDR1 and CDR2 sequences are SGHAT and FQDESV (reference sequence). The CDR3 loop spans 16 amino acids. CDR3 residues: CASSYGRGAYSDGYTF. CDR3 bases: TGTGCCAGCAGCTACGGACGGGGCGCTTATTCAGATGGCTACACCTTC.

The chain is built from TRBV25-1 and TRBJ1-6, with D possibly TRBD1 on 5 matching bases. The CDR3 length is 15 residues. CDR1 MGHDK and CDR2 SYGVNS come from the germline V gene. Trimming pared 6 bases from V and 10 bases from J, leaving 19 bases between. DNA of the CDR3: TGTGCCAGCAGGGGAGGAGGGGTGTGGGGCTCACCCCTCCACTTT. Amino acids: CASRGGGVWGSPLHF.

This chain connects TRBV29-1 to TRBJ1-1; TRBD1 aligns across 7 bases. CDR3 length: 12 amino acids. The V gene end was trimmed by 6 bases and the J gene end by 7 bases; junction bases not matched to a gene: 8. Germline values: CDR1 SQVTM, CDR2 ANQGSEA. The CDR3 nucleotides read TGCAGCGTGATTGGGGACAGCTTTGAAGCTTTCTTT. Translating it yields CSVIGDSFEAFF.

At least ten counts were recorded for this clonotype. CDR3 DNA sequence: TGTGCCAGCAGGGTGGCAGCCTCCTACGAGCAGTACTTC. Amino acids: CASRVAASYEQYF. The genes are TRBV12-3 or TRBV12-4 and TRBJ2-7; D is unclear. Trimming took 6 bases from V and 0 from J, leaving 9 bases between them. This CDR3 contains 13 residues.

This clonotype was observed a few times. Here the CDR3 reads CATSDRLSTDTQYF. DNA of the CDR3: TGTGCCACCAGTGATCGGCTGAGCACAGATACGCAGTATTTT. The V and J genes are TRBV24-1 and TRBJ2-3, with D hard to call. The V gene's germline CDR1 is KGHDR and CDR2 SFDVKD. The CDR3 totals 14 residues. V gave up 3 bases and J gave up 0 bases, with 6 bases separating them.

In this sample, this clonotype turned up many times. The chain employs TRBV4-1 and TRBJ1-4; a weak D match, TRBD1 (5 bases). V dropped 2 bases and J dropped 4 bases, with 11 bases sitting between them. Germline loops: CDR1 MGHRA, CDR2 YSYEKL. The CDR3 loop spans 15 amino acids. The CDR3: CASSQTGTGNEKLFF. The CDR3 region has the DNA TGCGCCAGCAGCCAAACCGGGACGGGTAATGAAAAACTGTTTTTT.

This clonotype occurred many times. The chain uses TRBV30 and TRBJ2-1; D uncertain. V was clipped by 6 bases and J by 0 bases, with 12 bases between them. Germline V gene data show CDR1 as GTSNPN and CDR2 as SVGIG (reference sequence). The CDR3 extends over 14 amino acids. The CDR3 is CACPGELSYNEQFF. Written as DNA, the CDR3 is TGTGCCTGCCCGGGCGAGCTCTCCTACAATGAGCAGTTCTTC. The variable domain in full, completed from reference TRBV30 and TRBJ2-1, reads SQTIHQWPATLVQPVGSPLSLECTVEGTSNPNLYWYRQAAGRGLQLLFYSVGIGQISSEVPQNLSASRPQDRQFILSSKKLLLSDSGFYLCACPGELSYNEQFFGPGTRLTVL.

The chain is built from TRBV6-2 or TRBV6-3 and TRBJ1-1, with a possible D match to TRBD1 (5 bases). The V and J ends lost 2 bases and 5 bases respectively, with 12 bases between them. The germline CDR1 and CDR2 sequences are MNHEY and SVGEGT. CDR3 length equals 14 residues. This chain's CDR3 is CASSYLAGGTEAFF. DNA for the CDR3: TGTGCCAGCAGTTACCTCGCGGGGGGGACTGAAGCTTTCTTT.

The chain joins TRBV20-1 to TRBJ2-4; 8 bases fit TRBD1. The CDR3 loop spans 14 amino acids. Trimming cost V 5 bases and J 0 bases; bases outside gene matches: 3. From germline, CDR1 is DFQATT and CDR2 SNEGSKA (reference sequence). In DNA form, the CDR3 reads TGCAGTGCTCCGACAGGGGTAGCCAAAAACATTCAGTACTTC. As protein: CSAPTGVAKNIQYF.

V and J are TRBV7-2 and TRBJ2-7; TRBD2 matches at 8 bases. The J segment lost 6 bases and the V segment lost 8 bases, leaving 12 bases of the junction unmatched. The CDR3 spans 14 residues. The germline V gene encodes CDR1 SGHTA and CDR2 FQGNSA. The CDR3 is CASSTSGGGAEQYF. In nucleotides, the CDR3 is TGTGCCAGCTCAACCAGCGGGGGAGGTGCCGAGCAGTACTTC.

This chain uses TRBV28 with TRBJ2-4; the match to TRBD1 covers 7 bases. The CDR3 has 15 residues. With 1 base clipped from V and 7 bases from J, the junction kept 7 bases outside the gene matches. Germline V gene lookup returns CDR1 MDHEN and CDR2 SYDVKM. The CDR3 sequence is CASSLFPRGSNIQYF. Written as DNA, the CDR3 is TGTGCCAGCAGTTTATTTCCCAGGGGGAGCAACATTCAGTACTTC.

At least ten counts were recorded for this clonotype. This chain uses TRBV7-2 with TRBJ1-1; no definite D call. Germline CDR1 and CDR2: SGHTA and FQGNSA. V lost 5 bases to trimming and J lost 5 bases, with 15 bases between them. The CDR3 has 14 residues. As DNA, the CDR3 is TGTGCCAGCAGCCCCACGAAAGGTTTGACTGAAGCTTTCTTT. Residues: CASSPTKGLTEAFF.

In its sample, this clonotype ranks as medium-sized. J is TRBJ2-3 and V is TRBV4-1; D is unclear. CDR3 length: 13 residues. Germline V lookup: CDR1 MGHRA, CDR2 YSYEKL. V dropped 3 bases and J dropped 6 bases, with 10 bases sitting between them. The CDR3 reads CASSQNRLDTQYF. CDR3 sequence (DNA): TGCGCCAGCAGCCAGAACAGACTGGATACGCAGTATTTT.

This clonotype was found a few times. This chain joins TRBV7-9 and TRBJ1-2; 8 nucleotides line up with TRBD1. Trimming at V came to 4 bases and at J to 3 bases, leaving 7 bases not matched to a gene. This CDR3 is built from 15 residues. Germline CDR1 is SEHNR and CDR2 is FQNEAQ (reference sequence). CDR3 amino acids: CASSYPGQGDYGYTF. The DNA of the CDR3 is TGTGCCAGCAGCTACCCCGGACAGGGAGACTATGGCTACACCTTC. Using reference TRBV7-9 and TRBJ1-2 for the parts outside the CDR3, the full variable domain is DTGVSQNPRHKITKRGQNVTFRCDPISEHNRLYWYRQTLGQGPEFLTYFQNEAQLEKSRLLSDRFSAERPKGSFSTLEIQRTEQGDSAMYLCASSYPGQGDYGYTFGSGTRLTVV.